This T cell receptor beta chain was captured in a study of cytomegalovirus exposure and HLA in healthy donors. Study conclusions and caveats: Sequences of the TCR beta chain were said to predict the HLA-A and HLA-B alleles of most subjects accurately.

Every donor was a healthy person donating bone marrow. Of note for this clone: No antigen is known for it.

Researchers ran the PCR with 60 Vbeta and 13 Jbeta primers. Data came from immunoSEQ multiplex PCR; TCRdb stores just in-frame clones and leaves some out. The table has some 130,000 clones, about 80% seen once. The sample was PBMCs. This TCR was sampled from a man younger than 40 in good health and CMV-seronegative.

The CDR3 reads CASSLAGGSSYEQYF. The CDR3, as DNA: TGTGCCAGCAGCTTGGCTGGCGGGAGCTCCTACGAGCAGTACTTC. This chain connects TRBV5-4 to TRBJ2-7; 7 bases map to TRBD2. Germline V gives CDR1 SGHNT, CDR2 YYREEE (reference sequence). The CDR3 consists of 15 residues. V was pared by 0 bases and J by 0 bases, with 3 bases of the junction left unmatched.